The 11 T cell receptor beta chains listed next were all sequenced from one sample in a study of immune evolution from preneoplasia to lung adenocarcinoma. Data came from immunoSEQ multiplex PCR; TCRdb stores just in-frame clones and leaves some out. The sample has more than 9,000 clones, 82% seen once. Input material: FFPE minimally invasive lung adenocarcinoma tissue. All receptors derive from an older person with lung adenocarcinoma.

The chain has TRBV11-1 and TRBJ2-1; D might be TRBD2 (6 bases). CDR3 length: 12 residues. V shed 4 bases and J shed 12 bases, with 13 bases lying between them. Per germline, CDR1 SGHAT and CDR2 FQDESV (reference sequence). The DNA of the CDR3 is TGTGCCAGCAGCTGGGACTCCAGTGGGCAGTTCTTC. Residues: CASSWDSSGQFF.

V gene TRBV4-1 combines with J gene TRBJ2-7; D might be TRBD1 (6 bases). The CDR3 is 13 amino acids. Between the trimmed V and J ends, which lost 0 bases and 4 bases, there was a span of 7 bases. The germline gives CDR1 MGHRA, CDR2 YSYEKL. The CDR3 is CASSQEGAYEQYF. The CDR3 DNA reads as TGCGCCAGCAGCCAAGAGGGGGCTTACGAGCAGTACTTC.

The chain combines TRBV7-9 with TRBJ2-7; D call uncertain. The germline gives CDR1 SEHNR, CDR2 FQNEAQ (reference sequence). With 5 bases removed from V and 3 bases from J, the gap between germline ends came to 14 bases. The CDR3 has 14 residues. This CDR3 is CASSGPRSSYEQYF. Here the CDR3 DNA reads TGTGCCAGCAGCGGACCTCGGAGCAGCTACGAGCAGTACTTC.

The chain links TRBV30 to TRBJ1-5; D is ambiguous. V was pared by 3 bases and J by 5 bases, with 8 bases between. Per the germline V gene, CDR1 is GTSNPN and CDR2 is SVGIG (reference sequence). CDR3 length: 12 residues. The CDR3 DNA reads TGTGCCTGGAGCCGGGATTATCAGCCCCAGCATTTT. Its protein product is CAWSRDYQPQHF.

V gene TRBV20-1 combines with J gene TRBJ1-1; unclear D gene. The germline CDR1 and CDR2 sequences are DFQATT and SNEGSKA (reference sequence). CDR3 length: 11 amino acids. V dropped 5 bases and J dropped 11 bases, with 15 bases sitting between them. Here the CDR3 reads CSAPGLSRAFF. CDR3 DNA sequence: TGCAGTGCTCCCGGGCTTTCGAGGGCTTTCTTT.

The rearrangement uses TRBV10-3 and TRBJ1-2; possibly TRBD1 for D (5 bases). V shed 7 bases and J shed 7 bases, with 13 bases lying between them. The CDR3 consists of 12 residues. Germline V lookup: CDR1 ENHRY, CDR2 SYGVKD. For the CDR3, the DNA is TGTGCCATCAAGCAGGGTGCATTTGGCTACACCTTC. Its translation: CAIKQGAFGYTF.

The CDR3 coding sequence is TGTGCCAGCAGCCGGACACAAAGGGAGACCCAGTACTTC. As protein: CASSRTQRETQYF. The V call is TRBV5-4, the J call TRBJ2-5, with D possibly TRBD1 on 5 matching bases. The CDR3 runs to 13 residues. The germline V and J ends were trimmed by 4 bases and 5 bases, with 12 bases remaining between them. Germline V gene sequence: CDR1 SGHNT, CDR2 YYREEE (reference sequence).

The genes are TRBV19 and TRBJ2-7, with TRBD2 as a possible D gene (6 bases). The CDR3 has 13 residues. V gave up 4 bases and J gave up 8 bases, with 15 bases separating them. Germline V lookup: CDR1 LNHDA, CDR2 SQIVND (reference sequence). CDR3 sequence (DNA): TGTGCCAGTAGTACCGGGACTCGGGCGCAGCAGTACTTC. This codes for CASSTGTRAQQYF.

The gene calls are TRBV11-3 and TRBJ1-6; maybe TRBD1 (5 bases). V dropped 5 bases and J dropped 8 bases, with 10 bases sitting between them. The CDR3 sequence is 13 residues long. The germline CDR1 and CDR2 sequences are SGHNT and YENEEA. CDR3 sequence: CASSRGSDSPLHF. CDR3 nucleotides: TGTGCCAGCAGCAGGGGTTCGGATTCACCCCTCCACTTT.

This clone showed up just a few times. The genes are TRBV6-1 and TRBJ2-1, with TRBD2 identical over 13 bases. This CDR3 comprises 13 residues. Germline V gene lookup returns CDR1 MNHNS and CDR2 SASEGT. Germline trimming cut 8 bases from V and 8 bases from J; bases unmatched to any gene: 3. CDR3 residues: CASGTSGAHEQFF. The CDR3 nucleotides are TGTGCCAGCGGGACTAGCGGGGCCCATGAGCAGTTCTTC.

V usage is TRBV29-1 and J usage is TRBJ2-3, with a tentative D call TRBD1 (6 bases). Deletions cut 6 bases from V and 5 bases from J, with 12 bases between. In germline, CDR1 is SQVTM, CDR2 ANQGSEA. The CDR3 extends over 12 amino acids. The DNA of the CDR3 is TGCAGCGTAGACTCAGGGGTAGATACGCAGTATTTT. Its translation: CSVDSGVDTQYF.